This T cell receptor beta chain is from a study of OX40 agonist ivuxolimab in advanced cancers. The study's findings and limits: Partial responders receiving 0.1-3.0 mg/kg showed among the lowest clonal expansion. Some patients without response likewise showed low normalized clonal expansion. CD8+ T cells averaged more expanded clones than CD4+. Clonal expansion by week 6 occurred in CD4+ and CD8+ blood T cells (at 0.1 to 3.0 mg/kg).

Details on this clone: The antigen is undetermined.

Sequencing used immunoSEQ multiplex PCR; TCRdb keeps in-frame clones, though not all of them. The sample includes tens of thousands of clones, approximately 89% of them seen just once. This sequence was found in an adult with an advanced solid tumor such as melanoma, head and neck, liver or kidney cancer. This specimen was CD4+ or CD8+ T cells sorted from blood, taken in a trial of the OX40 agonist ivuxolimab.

CDR3 DNA: TGCGCCAGCAGCCAAGGGACAGGACTCAATGAGCAGTTCTTC. Its translation is CASSQGTGLNEQFF. This rearrangement joins TRBV4-1 to TRBJ2-1; 7 bases map to TRBD1. This CDR3 region has 14 residues. After removal of 1 base from V and 6 bases from J, the junction contained 3 bases not matched to a gene. Germline CDR1 MGHRA, CDR2 YSYEKL.